This is a list of T cell receptor beta chains from one sample in a study of T cell changes during pregnancy in multiple sclerosis. Only in-frame clones appear in the TCRdb table, and some are missing; sequencing was by immunoSEQ multiplex PCR. The data show about 73,000 clones, with 80% to 95% seen just once and roughly 2.8% held by the top ten. The sequenced sample was peripheral blood, obtained in the third trimester of pregnancy. These receptors were collected from a female donor in good health, enrolled as a control in a pregnancy study. The CDR3 runs from the conserved cysteine through the conserved F or W. A D gene is named only where the DNA matches it firmly. For some rows the clone size is stated as once, few or many, or as a class when expanded; others skip it.

j_call d_call v_call clone_size cdr3_nt cdr3_aa
TRBJ2-1 TRBD1 TRBV5-1 few TGCGCCAGCACTGACAGGGGCGAGCAGTTCTTC CASTDRGEQFF
TRBJ2-3 - TRBV2 - TGTGCCAGCACTTCTTACGCAGGGGGAGGAGATACGCAGTATTTT CASTSYAGGGDTQYF
TRBJ1-4 - TRBV11-2 - TGTGCCAGCGCTAAGAATGAAAAACTGTTTTTT CASAKNEKLFF
TRBJ2-1 TRBD2 TRBV10-3 - TGTGCCATCAGCACTGGTAGTAGCGGGAAATACAATGAGCAGTTCTTC CAISTGSSGKYNEQFF
TRBJ2-5 - TRBV9 - TGTGCCAGCAGCGTAGGGGGGGGCCAGGGGACCCAGTACTTC CASSVGGGQGTQYF
TRBJ1-1 - TRBV18 - TGTGCCAGCTCCCGGACAGATCTGAACACTGAAGCTTTCTTT CASSRTDLNTEAFF
TRBJ1-1 - TRBV6-6 - TGTGCCAGCAGTTACGGCAGTCTGAACACTGAAGCTTTCTTT CASSYGSLNTEAFF
TRBJ1-5 TRBD1 TRBV6-4 - TGTGCCAGCAGGCATCAGGGGGCAGGAGGGCATAGCAATCAGCCCCAGCATTTT CASRHQGAGGHSNQPQHF
TRBJ2-2 - TRBV5-8 - TGTGCCAGCAGCAGCGGACAGCCGAACACCGGGGAGCTGTTTTTT CASSSGQPNTGELFF
TRBJ1-2 - TRBV6-6 - TGTGCCAGCAGCTCGGGAGAACCCTATGGCTACACCTTC CASSSGEPYGYTF
TRBJ2-2 - TRBV9 once TGTGCCAGCAGCGTTACAACCGGGGAGCTGTTTTTT CASSVTTGELFF
TRBJ2-4 - TRBV5-5 - TGTGCCAGCAGCTTTGGGGGGTCCAAAAACATTCAGTACTTC CASSFGGSKNIQYF
TRBJ1-1 - TRBV27 - TGTGCCAGCAGTCCCGGGGGGATGAACACTGAAGCTTTCTTT CASSPGGMNTEAFF
TRBJ1-6 TRBD1 TRBV5-1 - TGCGCCAGCAGTTATACACAGGGGCATTTCTATAATTCACCCCTCCACTTT CASSYTQGHFYNSPLHF
TRBJ2-5 - TRBV2 - TGTGCCAGCAGTGATTTGGACACCCCTCAAGAGACCCAGTACTTC CASSDLDTPQETQYF
TRBJ1-5 TRBD1 TRBV15 - TGTGCCACCAGCAGATCGGGACAGAGCAATCAGCCCCAGCATTTT CATSRSGQSNQPQHF
TRBJ2-7 - TRBV19 - TGTGCCAGTAGTATAGCCCCGAGGACAGACCTGTACGAGCAGTACTTC CASSIAPRTDLYEQYF
TRBJ2-7 - TRBV5-6 - TGTGCCAGCGCCCTAAACCTAGAGTGGTACGAGCAGTACTTC CASALNLEWYEQYF
TRBJ1-2 TRBD1 TRBV11-2 once TGTGCCAGCAGCTTAGACGGGACAGGGCGAAACTATGGCTACACCTTC CASSLDGTGRNYGYTF
TRBJ2-5 TRBD2 TRBV2 - TGTGCCAGCAGTCCCCGGACTAGCGGGGGTTTCAAAGAGACCCAGTACTTC CASSPRTSGGFKETQYF
TRBJ1-3 - TRBV28 - TGTGCCAGCAACCAGGGAACTGGAAACACCATATATTTT CASNQGTGNTIYF
TRBJ2-7 TRBD1 TRBV4-1 once TGCGCCAGCAGCCAAGGCCGACAGGGCTCCGAGCAGTACTTC CASSQGRQGSEQYF
TRBJ1-6 - TRBV27 few TGTGCCAGCAGTTACGACACAGGGATCTATTCACCCCTCCACTTT CASSYDTGIYSPLHF
TRBJ2-3 - TRBV6-5 - TGTGCCAGCAGTTACTCCTTCGGGGTGTATACGCAGTATTTT CASSYSFGVYTQYF
TRBJ2-7 TRBD1 TRBV27 - TGTGCCAGCAGTTTTCTCGGGAACAGGGGTCGGAACGAGCAGTACTTC CASSFLGNRGRNEQYF